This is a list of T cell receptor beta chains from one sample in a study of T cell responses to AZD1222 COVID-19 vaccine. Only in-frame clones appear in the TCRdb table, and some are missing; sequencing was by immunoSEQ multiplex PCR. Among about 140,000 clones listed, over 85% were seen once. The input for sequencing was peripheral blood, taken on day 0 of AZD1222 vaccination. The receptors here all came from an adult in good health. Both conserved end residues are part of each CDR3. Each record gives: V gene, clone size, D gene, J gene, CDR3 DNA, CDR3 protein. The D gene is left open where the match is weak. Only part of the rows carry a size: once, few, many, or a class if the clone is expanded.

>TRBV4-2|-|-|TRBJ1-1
TGTGCCAGCAGCCCGGAGGTCCTAGGGGGGGGGCTTGAAGCTTTCTTT
CASSPEVLGGGLEAFF
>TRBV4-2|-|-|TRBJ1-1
TGTGCCAGCAGCCAAGATCCGGGGGGCTGGGCTGAAGCTTTCTTT
CASSQDPGGWAEAFF
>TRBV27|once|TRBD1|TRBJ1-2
TGTGCCAGCAGCGTTATTGGGACAGGGGCTGGGTATGGCTACACCTTC
CASSVIGTGAGYGYTF
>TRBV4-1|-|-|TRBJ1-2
TGCGCCAGCAGCCAAGGACAAGTGCCTGGCTATGGCTACACCTTC
CASSQGQVPGYGYTF
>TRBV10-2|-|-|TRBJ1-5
TGCGCCAGCAGTCTAGACAGGTCCCTTCAGCCCCAGCATTTT
CASSLDRSLQPQHF
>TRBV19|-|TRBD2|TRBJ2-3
TGTGCCAGTAGTATCCTGGTCGGGGGGGAAACAGATACGCAGTATTTT
CASSILVGGETDTQYF
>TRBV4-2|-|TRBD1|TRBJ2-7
TGTGCCAGCAGCCAACTGACAGGGCGATCCCACGAGCAGTACTTC
CASSQLTGRSHEQYF
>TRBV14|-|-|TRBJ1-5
TGTGCCAGCAGACACGCGCGAGGACAGAGTAATCAGCCCCAGCATTTT
CASRHARGQSNQPQHF
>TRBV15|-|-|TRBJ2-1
TGTGCCACCAGCAGAGGTCGGCATTCCTCCTACAATGAGCAGTTCTTC
CATSRGRHSSYNEQFF
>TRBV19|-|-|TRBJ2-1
TGTGCCAGTACGGAGGGACAGTTGTCAAATGAGCAGTTCTTC
CASTEGQLSNEQFF
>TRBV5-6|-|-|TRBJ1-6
TGTGCCAGCAGCTCAGGGACATTTTCACCCCTCCACTTT
CASSSGTFSPLHF
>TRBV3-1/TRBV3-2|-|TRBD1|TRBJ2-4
TGTGCCAGCAGCCAGCCTGACAGGGGGCGAGCCAAAAACATTCAGTACTTC
CASSQPDRGRAKNIQYF
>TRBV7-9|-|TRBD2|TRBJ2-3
TGTGCCAGCAGCCCGGGACTAGCGGGAGGGGGGAGCACAGATACGCAGTATTTT
CASSPGLAGGGSTDTQYF
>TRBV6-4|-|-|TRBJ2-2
TGTGCCAGCAGTGACGTGGGGAAGAACACCGGGGAGCTGTTTTTT
CASSDVGKNTGELFF
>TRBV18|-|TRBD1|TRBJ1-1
TGTGCCAGCTCACCACAGGGGGCCTTGAACACTGAAGCTTTCTTT
CASSPQGALNTEAFF
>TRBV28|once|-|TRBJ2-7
TGTGCCAGCACCCCAGGTGGTCCGCGGTCCTACGAGCAGTACTTC
CASTPGGPRSYEQYF
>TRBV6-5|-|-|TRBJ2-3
TGTGCCAGCAGACCCACCCGGGGAGCAGATACGCAGTATTTT
CASRPTRGADTQYF
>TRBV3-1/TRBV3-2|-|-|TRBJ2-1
TGTGCCAGCAGGAGTGACTCGAATGAGCAGTTCTTC
CASRSDSNEQFF
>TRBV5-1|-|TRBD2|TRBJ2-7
TGCGCCAGCAGCCCCCGGACTAGCGGCTCCTACGAGCAGTACTTC
CASSPRTSGSYEQYF
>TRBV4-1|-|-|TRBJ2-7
TGCGCCAGCAGCCAAGAAGGCACAGAAGCCTACGAGCAGTACTTC
CASSQEGTEAYEQYF
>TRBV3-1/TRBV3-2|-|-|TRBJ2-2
TGTGCCAGCAGCCAAGGCGGTACCGGGGAGCTGTTTTTT
CASSQGGTGELFF
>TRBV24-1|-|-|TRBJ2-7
TGTGCCACCAGTGACTCGGGACGATCTCCCGGGGAGCAGTACTTC
CATSDSGRSPGEQYF
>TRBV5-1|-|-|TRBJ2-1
TGCGCCAGCAGCCCGGGTGGGTTTGGTGGAGGAATGGATGAGCAGTTCTTC
CASSPGGFGGGMDEQFF
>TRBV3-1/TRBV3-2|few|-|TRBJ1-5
TGTGCCAGCAGCCGGGGAGGCAGAAATCAGCCCCAGCATTTT
CASSRGGRNQPQHF
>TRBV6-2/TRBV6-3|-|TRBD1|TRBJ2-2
TGTGCCAGCAGTTACCGAGTGGACAGGGGACCTCTTAACACCGGGGAGCTGTTTTTT
CASSYRVDRGPLNTGELFF
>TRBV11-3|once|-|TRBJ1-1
TGTGCCAGCAGCTTAGGGGGTGGGGCTGAAGCTTTCTTT
CASSLGGGAEAFF
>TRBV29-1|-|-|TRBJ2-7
TGCAGCGTTGAAGATGGCGGATACGAGCAGTACTTC
CSVEDGGYEQYF
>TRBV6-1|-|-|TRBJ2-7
TGTGCCAGCAGTGAAGTGGTCGGGGACGAGCAGTACTTC
CASSEVVGDEQYF
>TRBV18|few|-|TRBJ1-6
TGTGCCAGCTCACCGACAGAGAGCTCCTATAATTCACCCCTCCACTTT
CASSPTESSYNSPLHF
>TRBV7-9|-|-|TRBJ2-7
TGTGCCAGCAGCATGGACGGAGGGGCCTACGAGCAGTACTTC
CASSMDGGAYEQYF
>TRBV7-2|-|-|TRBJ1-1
TGTGCCAGCAGCCTGCAACCAAGAATGAACACTGAAGCTTTCTTT
CASSLQPRMNTEAFF
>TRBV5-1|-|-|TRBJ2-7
TGCGCCAGCAGCTTGGGGGGGCCAGACCGGGGGGAGCAGTACTTC
CASSLGGPDRGEQYF
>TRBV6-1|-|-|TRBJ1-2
TGTGCCAGCAGTGAAGCGGCTCATGGTGACTATGGCTACACCTTC
CASSEAAHGDYGYTF
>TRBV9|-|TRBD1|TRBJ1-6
TGTGCCAGCAGCGGGGGGACAGGGAGGGATTCACCCCTCCACTTT
CASSGGTGRDSPLHF
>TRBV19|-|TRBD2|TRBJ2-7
TGTGCCAGTAGTATTTCCCGACGCGCTAGCGGGAGGAGCGAGCAGTACTTC
CASSISRRASGRSEQYF
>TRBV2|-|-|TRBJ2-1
TGTGCCAGCAAAGAGGGGTATATGGATGAGCAGTTCTTC
CASKEGYMDEQFF
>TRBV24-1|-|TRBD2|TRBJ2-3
TGTGCCACCAGTCACCCAGCGGGGGGCGCAGATACGCAGTATTTT
CATSHPAGGADTQYF
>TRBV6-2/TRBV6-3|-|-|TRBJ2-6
TGTGCCAGCAGCTCAGGCTCTGGGGCCAACGTCCTGACTTTC
CASSSGSGANVLTF
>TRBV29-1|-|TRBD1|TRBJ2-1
TGCAGCGTTGGGGAGACAGGGTCTTACAATGAGCAGTTCTTC
CSVGETGSYNEQFF
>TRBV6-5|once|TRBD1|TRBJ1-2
TGTGCCAGCAGTATCGGACAGGGCGGCTATGGCTACACCTTC
CASSIGQGGYGYTF
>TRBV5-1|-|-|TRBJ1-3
TGCGCCAGCAGCTCCGGGACACGCTCTGGAAACACCATATATTTT
CASSSGTRSGNTIYF
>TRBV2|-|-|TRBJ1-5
TGTGCCAGCAGTGAAAGGGAGGCGGGGGCAAGCAATCAGCCCCAGCATTTT
CASSEREAGASNQPQHF
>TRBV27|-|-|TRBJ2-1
TGTGCCAGCAGTTTATCGGGACCCCGAGGTAATGAGCAGTTCTTC
CASSLSGPRGNEQFF
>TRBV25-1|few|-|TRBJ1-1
TGTGCCAGCGCGTCGGAAAACACTGAAGCTTTCTTT
CASASENTEAFF
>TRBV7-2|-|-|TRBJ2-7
TGTGCCAGCAGCAATACACGGGTCAAACTCTACGAGCAGTACTTC
CASSNTRVKLYEQYF
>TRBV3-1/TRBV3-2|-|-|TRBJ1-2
TGTGCCAGCAGCCAACGCCCTGGCGGAATATATGGCTACACCTTC
CASSQRPGGIYGYTF
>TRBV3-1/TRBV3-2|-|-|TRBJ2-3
TGTGCCAGCAGCCACGGTATCGGGGACCTCACAGATACGCAGTATTTT
CASSHGIGDLTDTQYF
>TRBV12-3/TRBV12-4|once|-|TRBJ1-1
TGTGCCAGCAGTTTAGCGCTGGGGTCTGGAGCTTTCTTT
CASSLALGSGAFF
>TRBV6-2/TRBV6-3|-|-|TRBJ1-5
TGTGCCAGCAGTTACTCGGCAGGGAATCAGCCCCAGCATTTT
CASSYSAGNQPQHF
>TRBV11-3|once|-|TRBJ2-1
TGTGCCAGCAGCTTTTCCGAGATGAATGAGCAGTTCTTC
CASSFSEMNEQFF
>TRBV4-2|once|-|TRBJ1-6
TGTGCCAGCAGCCAAGATGGGCAGGGGAATTCACCCCTCCACTTT
CASSQDGQGNSPLHF
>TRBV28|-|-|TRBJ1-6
TGTGCCAGCAGTTTCTATGTGGGGCAGGATAATTCACCCCTCCACTTT
CASSFYVGQDNSPLHF
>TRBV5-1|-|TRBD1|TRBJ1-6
TGCGCCAGCAGTCCCGGGACAGGAGCTTCCGTTTATAATTCACCCCTCCACTTT
CASSPGTGASVYNSPLHF
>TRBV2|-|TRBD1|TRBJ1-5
TGTGCCAGCAGTGAGGACAGGGGGCATTATCAGCCCCAGCATTTT
CASSEDRGHYQPQHF
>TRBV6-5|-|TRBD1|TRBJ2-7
TGTGCCAGCACTTCTGGGACAGGAAACGCCTACGAGCAGTACTTC
CASTSGTGNAYEQYF